This T cell receptor beta chain was captured by sequencing in a study of T-cell memory formation after mild COVID-19. Study as a whole: TCR clusters largely stayed donor specific. Whole-study findings and limits: There were some responding clones in pre-infection memory, which suggested that cross-reactive memory had joined. Day 15 to 85 contracting clones showed balanced CD4/CD8; later expanders leaned CD4+.

5'RACE primed at constant segments yielded TCR alpha and TCR beta cDNA libraries bearing sample barcodes and UMIs. TCRdb passed the 5' RACE reads through MiXCR, listing each CDR3 protein once. The table includes about 320,000 distinct CDR3 sequences, 14% detected once. Comments on this clonotype: Its specificity is not known.

With 10 bases removed from V and 8 bases from J, the gap between germline ends came to 13 bases. The CDR3 spans 11 residues. J is TRBJ2-3 and V is TRBV12-3 or TRBV12-4; the D gene is possibly TRBD1 (5 bases). The sample was PBMCs or a T cell subset sorted from them (not recorded which). The TCR was taken from a man aged 18-30 years who had mild COVID-19 (a few samples of this study predate the infection). Cell type and time point are not known. The CDR3 protein is CATGPGFTQYF. The CDR3 nucleotides read TGTGCCACCGGGCCAGGGTTTACGCAGTATTTT.